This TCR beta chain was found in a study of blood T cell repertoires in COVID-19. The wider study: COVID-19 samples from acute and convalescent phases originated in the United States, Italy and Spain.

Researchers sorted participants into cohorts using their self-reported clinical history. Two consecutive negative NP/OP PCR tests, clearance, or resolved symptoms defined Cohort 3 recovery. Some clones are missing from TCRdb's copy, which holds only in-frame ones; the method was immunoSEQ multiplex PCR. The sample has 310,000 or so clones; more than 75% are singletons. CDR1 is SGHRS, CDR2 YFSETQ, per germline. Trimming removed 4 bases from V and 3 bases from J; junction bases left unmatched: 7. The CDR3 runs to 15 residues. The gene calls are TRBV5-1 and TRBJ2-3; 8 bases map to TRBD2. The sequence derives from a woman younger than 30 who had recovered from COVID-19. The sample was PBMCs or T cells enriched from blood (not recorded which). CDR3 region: CASSLGVAGTDTQYF. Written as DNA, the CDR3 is TGCGCCAGCAGCCTCGGGGTAGCGGGAACAGATACGCAGTATTTT.